These 16 T cell receptor beta chains originate from one sample sequenced in a study of CD8 T cells in Susac syndrome. When the RNA was reverse transcribed, random hexamers were used with an input of roughly 0.5 to 1 ug. One entry per CDR3 protein, called by TCRdb with MiXCR from the immunoSEQ multiplex PCR reads. This sample has more than 70,000 distinct CDR3 sequences; approximately 94% occur once, and the top ten carry about 0.5%. The sequenced sample was CD8+ T cells from PBMCs. The origin of the receptors is a human donor with Susac syndrome.

V usage is TRBV4-2 and J usage is TRBJ2-4, with unresolved D. The germline gives CDR1 LGHNA, CDR2 YNFKEQ. V lost 1 base to trimming and J lost 8 bases, with 9 bases between them. CDR3 length equals 13 residues. CDR3 in DNA: TGTGCCAGCAGCCAAGGGGTTGCGGACATTCAGTACTTC. Its protein is CASSQGVADIQYF.

The V gene is TRBV4-3, the J gene TRBJ2-6; D is perhaps TRBD2 (5 bases). The CDR3 is 16 amino acids. Deletions cut 1 base from V and 0 bases from J, with 7 bases between. Per the germline V gene, CDR1 is LGHNA and CDR2 is YSLEER. The CDR3 DNA is TGCGCCAGCAGCCAAGTAGCGAGCTCTGGGGCCAACGTCCTGACTTTC. Amino acid sequence: CASSQVASSGANVLTF.

This chain connects TRBV20-1 to TRBJ1-4; D gene ambiguous. V lost 5 bases to trimming and J lost 7 bases, with 14 bases between them. Looked up from germline, CDR1 is DFQATT and CDR2 is SNEGSKA (reference sequence). The CDR3 has 13 amino acids. DNA of the CDR3: TGCAGTGCTGGTACACAGTCAGGTGAAAAACTGTTTTTT. Its protein is CSAGTQSGEKLFF.

This chain connects TRBV29-1 to TRBJ2-1; D is unclear. The V gene's germline CDR1 is SQVTM and CDR2 ANQGSEA. Trimming removed 3 bases from V and 2 bases from J, with 5 bases in between. This CDR3 has 12 residues. This chain's CDR3 is CSVEAAYNEQFF. The DNA of the CDR3 is TGCAGCGTTGAGGCAGCCTACAATGAGCAGTTCTTC.

Turning to this clonotype: Germline is not matched at one junction end, which may reflect a read error. In nucleotides, the CDR3 is TGTGCCAGCAGTATCGGGGGTAGGGGTGAGCAGCTCTTC. This sequence encodes CASSIGGRGEQLF. The chain is built from TRBV12-3 or TRBV12-4 and TRBJ2-1, with TRBD2 as a possible D gene (6 bases). The CDR3 spans 13 residues.

This clonotype showed up just once. This chain joins TRBV4-1 and TRBJ2-3; 8 bases fit TRBD2. Germline lookup yields CDR1 MGHRA and CDR2 YSYEKL. The CDR3 totals 16 residues. With 5 bases clipped from V and 1 base from J, the junction kept 8 bases outside the gene matches. CDR3 bases: TGCGCCAGCAGCGAAAGGGGAGCGGGGGGCACAGATACGCAGTATTTT. This sequence encodes CASSERGAGGTDTQYF.

In nucleotides, the CDR3 is TGTGCCAGCAGCTTTTCTAGCGGTACGCAGTATTTT. It is translated as CASSFSSGTQYF. This sequence joins TRBV7-9 and TRBJ2-3; 7 bases fit TRBD2. The CDR3 length is 12 residues. Germline V gene lookup returns CDR1 SEHNR and CDR2 FQNEAQ (reference sequence). The J segment lost 8 bases and the V segment lost 3 bases, leaving 2 bases of the junction unmatched.

The rearrangement links TRBV5-1 to TRBJ2-5; D gene uncertain. Germline V gene lookup returns CDR1 SGHRS and CDR2 YFSETQ. The V end lost 0 bases, the J end lost 1 base, and 4 bases lay between the germline ends. CDR3 length: 13 residues. The CDR3 protein is CASSLEVQETQYF. The CDR3 DNA sequence: TGCGCCAGCAGCTTGGAAGTCCAAGAGACCCAGTACTTC.

The rearrangement joins TRBV5-6 to TRBJ1-3; D remains unclear. Germline V gene lookup returns CDR1 SGHDT and CDR2 YYEEEE. The V gene lost 1 base and the J gene lost 0 bases, with 5 bases spanning the gap. This CDR3 region has 14 residues. CDR3 residues: CASSLRGSGNTIYF. CDR3 DNA sequence: TGTGCCAGCAGCTTGCGTGGCTCTGGAAACACCATATATTTT. Based on the CDR3 plus reference TRBV5-6 and TRBJ1-3, the full variable domain is DAGVTQSPTHLIKTRGQQVTLRCSPKSGHDTVSWYQQALGQGPQFIFQYYEEEERQRGNFPDRFSGHQFPNYSSELNVNALLLGDSALYLCASSLRGSGNTIYFGEGSWLTVV.

This chain links TRBV10-2 with TRBJ2-7; perhaps TRBD1 as D (7 bases). This CDR3 has 14 residues. The V and J ends lost 8 bases and 0 bases respectively, with 14 bases between them. The germline V gene encodes CDR1 WSHSY and CDR2 SAAADI. DNA for the CDR3: TGCGCCAGCTCGGAGGGACAGTCCTCCTACGAGCAGTACTTC. Translated: CASSEGQSSYEQYF.

The chain links TRBV29-1 to TRBJ2-7, with D possibly matching TRBD1 (5 bases). The CDR3 is 12 residues long. Trimming cost V 4 bases and J 0 bases, with 7 bases left between them. CDR1 and CDR2 (germline): SQVTM, ANQGSEA. CDR3 in amino acids: CSVVGDSYEQYF. CDR3 DNA: TGCAGCGTTGTAGGGGACTCCTACGAGCAGTACTTC.

The chain recombines TRBV5-1 with TRBJ1-1; no firm D call. This CDR3 has 15 amino acids. With 0 bases removed from V and 4 bases from J, the gap between germline ends came to 13 bases. Germline loops: CDR1 SGHRS, CDR2 YFSETQ. The CDR3, as DNA: TGCGCCAGCAGCTTGGCGGCGCCCGGTAGCACTGAAGCTTTCTTT. This codes for CASSLAAPGSTEAFF.

The chain links TRBV7-2 to TRBJ2-3; D is undetermined. With 4 bases removed from V and 8 bases from J, the gap between germline ends came to 4 bases. Looked up from germline, CDR1 is SGHTA and CDR2 is FQGNSA. This CDR3 has 10 residues. CDR3 in amino acids: CASSSSTQYF. CDR3 nucleotide sequence: TGTGCCAGCAGCTCCAGTACGCAGTATTTT. Drawing the rest from reference TRBV7-2 and TRBJ2-3, the complete variable domain is GAGVSQSPSNKVTEKGKDVELRCDPISGHTALYWYRQSLGQGLEFLIYFQGNSAPDKSGLPSDRFSAERTGGSVSTLTIQRTQQEDSAVYLCASSSSTQYFGPGTRLTVL.

This chain uses TRBV4-1 with TRBJ2-6; D unresolved. Germline V gene data show CDR1 as MGHRA and CDR2 as YSYEKL. The CDR3 spans 16 residues. Trimming cost V 5 bases and J 0 bases, with 11 bases left between them. The CDR3 coding sequence is TGCGCCAGCAGCTCCCTTTGGGACTCTGGGGCCAACGTCCTGACTTTC. Translating gives CASSSLWDSGANVLTF.

The V and J genes are TRBV7-9 and TRBJ2-1, with unresolved D. CDR3 length: 17 residues. V lost 2 bases and J lost 0, with 14 bases in between. The germline V gene has CDR1 SEHNR and CDR2 FQNEAQ (reference sequence). The chain's CDR3 is CASSLLDFTSSYNEQFF. CDR3 DNA sequence: TGTGCCAGCAGCTTACTAGATTTCACGAGCTCCTACAATGAGCAGTTCTTC.

V gene TRBV6-5 combines with J gene TRBJ2-5; 7 nucleotides align to TRBD2. This CDR3 has 14 amino acids. V shed 2 bases and J 2 bases; nucleotides not matched to a gene: 2. CDR1 MNHEY and CDR2 SVGAGI come from the germline V gene. CDR3 residues: CASSYGGGQETQYF. The CDR3 DNA reads as TGTGCCAGCAGTTACGGGGGAGGGCAAGAGACCCAGTACTTC.